A selection of T cell receptor beta chains follows, all from one sample in a study of blood T cell repertoires in COVID-19. Clones were read by immunoSEQ multiplex PCR, and TCRdb kept only the in-frame ones, dropping some. The sample comprises roughly 150,000 clones, approximately 80% of which are singletons, and approximately 6% rests with the top ten. Sequencing was carried out using PBMCs or T cells enriched from blood (not recorded which). These receptors were obtained from a woman aged 45-65 years who had recovered from COVID-19. Both conserved end residues are part of each CDR3. The order of the fields is J gene, V gene, clone size, D gene, CDR3 protein, CDR3 DNA. D genes are given only for firm matches. Not all rows give a size; the values are once, few, many and, for expanded clones, a class.

j_gene: TRBJ1-4
v_gene: TRBV5-6
abundance: NA
d_gene: NA
CDR3aa: CASSLGTGFREKLFF
CDR3nt: TGTGCCAGCAGCTTGGGTACGGGTTTCCGGGAAAAACTGTTTTTT

j_gene: TRBJ1-1
v_gene: TRBV6-1
abundance: NA
d_gene: NA
CDR3aa: CASSEPGKGNTEAFF
CDR3nt: TGTGCCAGCAGTGAACCGGGAAAAGGGAACACTGAAGCTTTCTTT

j_gene: TRBJ2-3
v_gene: TRBV7-2
abundance: NA
d_gene: NA
CDR3aa: CASSLLGADSDTQYF
CDR3nt: TGTGCCAGCAGCTTGTTGGGGGCTGACTCAGATACGCAGTATTTT

j_gene: TRBJ1-1
v_gene: TRBV2
abundance: once
d_gene: NA
CDR3aa: CASSDLGPYTEAFF
CDR3nt: TGTGCCAGCAGTGACTTGGGGCCCTACACTGAAGCTTTCTTT

j_gene: TRBJ2-5
v_gene: TRBV28
abundance: NA
d_gene: NA
CDR3aa: CASSPGSKETQYF
CDR3nt: TGTGCCAGCAGTCCCGGGTCCAAAGAGACCCAGTACTTC

j_gene: TRBJ1-2
v_gene: TRBV14
abundance: once
d_gene: NA
CDR3aa: CASSPGKDYGYTF
CDR3nt: TGTGCCAGCAGCCCAGGGAAAGACTATGGCTACACCTTC

j_gene: TRBJ1-1
v_gene: TRBV28
abundance: NA
d_gene: NA
CDR3aa: CASSLPQVTEAFF
CDR3nt: TGTGCCAGCAGTTTACCTCAGGTCACTGAAGCTTTCTTT

j_gene: TRBJ2-1
v_gene: TRBV27
abundance: NA
d_gene: TRBD2
CDR3aa: CASSRTSGGPYNEQFF
CDR3nt: TGTGCCAGCAGCCGAACTAGCGGGGGGCCCTACAATGAGCAGTTCTTC

j_gene: TRBJ1-2
v_gene: TRBV2
abundance: once
d_gene: NA
CDR3aa: CASSEEGGQGYGYTF
CDR3nt: TGTGCCAGCAGTGAAGAGGGGGGGCAGGGCTATGGCTACACCTTC

j_gene: TRBJ2-2
v_gene: TRBV5-1
abundance: few
d_gene: TRBD2
CDR3aa: CASSITSGETGELFF
CDR3nt: TGCGCCAGCAGCATTACTAGCGGTGAGACCGGGGAGCTGTTTTTT